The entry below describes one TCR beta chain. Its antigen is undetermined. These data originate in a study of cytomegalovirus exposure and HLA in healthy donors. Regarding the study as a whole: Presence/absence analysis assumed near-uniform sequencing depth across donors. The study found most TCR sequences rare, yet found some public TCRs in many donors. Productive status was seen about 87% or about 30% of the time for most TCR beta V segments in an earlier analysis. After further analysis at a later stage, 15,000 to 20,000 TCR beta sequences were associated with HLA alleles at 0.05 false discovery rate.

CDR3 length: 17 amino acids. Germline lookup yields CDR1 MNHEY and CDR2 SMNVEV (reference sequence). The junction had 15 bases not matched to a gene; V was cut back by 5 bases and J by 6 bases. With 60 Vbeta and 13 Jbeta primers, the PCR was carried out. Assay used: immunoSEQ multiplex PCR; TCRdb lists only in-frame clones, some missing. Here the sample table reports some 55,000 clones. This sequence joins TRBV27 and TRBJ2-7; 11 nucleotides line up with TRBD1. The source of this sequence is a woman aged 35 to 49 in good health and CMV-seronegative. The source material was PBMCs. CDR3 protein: CASSPAFGTGGTAEQYF. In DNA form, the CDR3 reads TGTGCCAGCAGTCCCGCCTTTGGGACAGGGGGGACCGCCGAGCAGTACTTC.